The clone carrying this TCR beta chain was counted many times. The antigen remains unidentified. As the method for making TCR beta libraries, quantitative 5'-RACE with molecular barcodes was used. From the 5' RACE reads, TCRdb called clonotypes with MiXCR, one entry per CDR3 protein. The sample lists about 250,000 distinct CDR3 sequences, roughly a third occurring once. The data belong to a study of CD8 T cells in ankylosing spondylitis. Study-wide results and limits: A TCR beta motif made of about 8 highly homologous variants seemed typical of ankylosing spondylitis blood. Disease-linked clones reportedly showed significant enrichment in matched ankylosing spondylitis synovial fluid.

Germline V gene sequence: CDR1 MNHNS, CDR2 SASEGT. CDR3 length: 15 amino acids. The V gene end was trimmed by 5 bases and the J gene end by 6 bases; junction bases not matched to a gene: 8. Sequenced: blood, either unsorted or a sorted T cell fraction (not recorded which). V is TRBV6-1 and J is TRBJ2-1; 9 bases align to TRBD2. The clonotype comes from a male donor with ankylosing spondylitis or in good health (not recorded which). The CDR3 is CASSLPTSGVNEQFF. The DNA of the CDR3 is TGTGCCAGCAGTCTTCCGACTAGCGGAGTCAATGAGCAGTTCTTC.